One T cell receptor (beta chain) is described in this entry. Adults between roughly 18 and 90 years of age took part from 20 to 25 US areas. The source of the sample is a study of blood T cell repertoires in COVID-19. About the study: Sources were T cells, B-cell-depleted T cells, or PBMCs; the material itself was cDNA or gDNA.

In the original workflow: Estimates of nucleated cell counts were drawn from the amplification of reference gene primers. The protocol was immunoSEQ multiplex PCR, while the TCRdb copy is restricted to in-frame clones and leaves out a portion. The D gene and trimming were derived from the DNA, and the V and J assignments and clone size from that table. The sample lists around 250,000 clones; 65% to 90% were seen once. The ends lost 4 bases at V and 4 bases at J; junction bases unmatched: 6. The CDR3 contains 14 residues. Germline V gene sequence: CDR1 LGHNA, CDR2 YSLEER. Sequenced: PBMCs or T cells enriched from blood (not recorded which). This receptor was obtained from a woman aged 45-65 years with acute COVID-19. The chain uses TRBV4-3 and TRBJ1-1; TRBD1 agrees at 7 bases. The CDR3 DNA reads as TGCGCCAGCAGCCCACAAAACAGGGGCACTGAAGCTTTCTTT. It translates to CASSPQNRGTEAFF.